One sample yielded the 25 T cell receptor beta chains listed below, sequenced in a study of blood T cell repertoires in COVID-19. Assay: immunoSEQ multiplex PCR; the TCRdb copy retains only in-frame clones and omits some. The sample contains some 230,000 clones, about 83% of which appear only once. The specimen was peripheral blood. The receptors shown here come from a woman aged 45-65 years with acute or convalescent COVID-19.

The V and J genes are TRBV5-4 and TRBJ2-1, with 7 bases lining up with TRBD1. The ends lost 5 bases at V and 0 bases at J; junction bases unmatched: 8. The CDR3 has 16 residues. Looked up from germline, CDR1 is SGHNT and CDR2 is YYREEE (reference sequence). The CDR3, as DNA: TGTGCCAGCAGGGCAGGGGGTCGAAGCTCCTACAATGAGCAGTTCTTC. Encoded protein: CASRAGGRSSYNEQFF.

This clone was observed a handful of times. This chain joins TRBV28 and TRBJ1-2; a weak D match, TRBD1 (5 bases). The CDR3 is made up of 14 amino acids. V lost 2 bases and J lost 4, with 11 bases in between. Per the germline V gene, CDR1 is MDHEN and CDR2 is SYDVKM. DNA of the CDR3: TGTGCCAGCAGTTTAGGGGCAGGTCTCTATGGCTACACCTTC. It yields the protein CASSLGAGLYGYTF.

CDR3 DNA sequence: TGCGCCAGCAGCCAGGAAAACATTCAGTACTTC. Its protein is CASSQENIQYF. The chain employs TRBV5-1 and TRBJ2-4; D gene unclear. The CDR3 length is 11 residues. From germline, CDR1 is SGHRS and CDR2 YFSETQ. V gave up 4 bases and J gave up 5 bases, with 4 bases separating them.

The chain couples TRBV7-2 to TRBJ2-1; TRBD2 matches 7 bases. V gave up 3 bases and J gave up 15 bases; unmatched junction bases: 11. Germline V gene data show CDR1 as SGHTA and CDR2 as FQGNSA. The CDR3 totals 13 residues. CDR3 sequence reads: CASSLGGRDSPFF. CDR3 DNA: TGTGCCAGCAGCTTGGGGGGGAGGGACTCCCCGTTCTTC.

The V call is TRBV11-3, the J call TRBJ2-1; 9 positions agree with TRBD2. The CDR3 has 14 amino acids. Trimming removed 1 base from V and 7 bases from J; junction bases left unmatched: 2. Germline CDR1 reads SGHNT; CDR2 reads YENEEA. The CDR3 loop is CASSLVGLANEQFF. The CDR3 DNA reads TGTGCCAGCAGCTTAGTTGGACTAGCGAATGAGCAGTTCTTC.

The V call is TRBV27, the J call TRBJ2-6, with 8 bases aligning to TRBD1. CDR1 MNHEY and CDR2 SMNVEV come from the germline V gene (reference sequence). Trimming at V came to 6 bases and at J to 3 bases, leaving 4 bases not matched to a gene. The CDR3 consists of 15 residues. CDR3 DNA sequence: TGTGCCAGCAGAAGAGACAGGGGTGGGGCCAACGTCCTGACTTTC. Its translation is CASRRDRGGANVLTF. The whole variable domain, filled in from reference TRBV27 and TRBJ2-6, reads EAQVTQNPRYLITVTGKKLTVTCSQNMNHEYMSWYRQDPGLGLRQIYYSMNVEVTDKGDVPEGYKVSRKEKRNFPLILESPSPNQTSLYFCASRRDRGGANVLTFGAGSRLTVL.

This chain links TRBV4-1 with TRBJ1-4; unclear D gene. Germline lookup yields CDR1 MGHRA and CDR2 YSYEKL. The germline V and J ends were trimmed by 0 bases and 8 bases, with 4 bases remaining between them. The CDR3 loop spans 12 amino acids. The CDR3 here is CASSQDEEKLFF. DNA of the CDR3: TGCGCCAGCAGCCAAGATGAGGAAAAACTGTTTTTT.

The chain uses TRBV25-1 and TRBJ2-2, with 8 bases matching TRBD1. Unmatched junction bases numbered 11, after V lost 7 bases and J lost 1 base. Germline CDR1 reads MGHDK; CDR2 reads SYGVNS. CDR3 size: 17 residues. CDR3 nucleotide sequence: TGTGCCAGCACCGCAGGGGGCCGGGACGGGAACACCGGGGAGCTGTTTTTT. This encodes CASTAGGRDGNTGELFF.

V gene TRBV5-4 combines with J gene TRBJ1-1; TRBD1 is a possible D gene (6 bases). Germline V lookup: CDR1 SGHNT, CDR2 YYREEE (reference sequence). The CDR3 spans 14 residues. V lost 1 base to trimming and J lost 4 bases, with 11 bases between them. The CDR3 region has the DNA TGTGCCAGCAGCTTGCAGGGGAGGGGCACTGAAGCTTTCTTT. Translation gives CASSLQGRGTEAFF.

This chain uses TRBV4-1 with TRBJ2-1; TRBD2 agrees at 7 bases. The CDR3 has 13 amino acids. Per germline, CDR1 MGHRA and CDR2 YSYEKL. The ends lost 4 bases at V and 9 bases at J; junction bases unmatched: 6. This CDR3 is CASSPLPSGEQFF. The CDR3, as DNA: TGCGCCAGCAGCCCCCTTCCTAGCGGTGAGCAGTTCTTC.

The CDR3 nucleotides read TGCGCCAGCGGGACAGGGGGCCCTGGGGCCAACGTCCTGACTTTC. Encoded protein: CASGTGGPGANVLTF. V and J are TRBV5-1 and TRBJ2-6; 12 bases are shared with TRBD1. The CDR3 is 15 amino acids. CDR1 and CDR2 from the germline V gene are SGHRS and YFSETQ. Losses at the gene ends were 7 bases for V and 2 bases for J; bases not matched to a gene: 1. Using reference TRBV5-1 and TRBJ2-6 for the parts outside the CDR3, the full variable domain is KAGVTQTPRYLIKTRGQQVTLSCSPISGHRSVSWYQQTPGQGLQFLFEYFSETQRNKGNFPGRFSGRQFSNSRSEMNVSTLELGDSALYLCASGTGGPGANVLTFGAGSRLTVL.

This sequence joins TRBV28 and TRBJ2-1, with no clear D. Between the trimmed V and J ends, which lost 2 bases and 6 bases, there was a span of 5 bases. CDR1 MDHEN and CDR2 SYDVKM come from the germline V gene. The length of the CDR3 is 12 residues. The CDR3 protein is CASSLALNEQFF. The CDR3 bases are TGTGCCAGCAGTTTAGCGCTCAATGAGCAGTTCTTC. The full variable domain, in which reference TRBV28 and TRBJ2-1 provide the parts outside the CDR3, is DVKVTQSSRYLVKRTGEKVFLECVQDMDHENMFWYRQDPGLGLRLIYFSYDVKMKEKGDIPEGYSVSREKKERFSLILESASTNQTSMYLCASSLALNEQFFGPGTRLTVL.

The V gene is TRBV5-1, the J gene TRBJ2-7; tentative D call: TRBD1 (6 bases). V was clipped by 4 bases and J by 4 bases, with 18 bases between them. CDR3 length equals 15 residues. The V gene's germline CDR1 is SGHRS and CDR2 YFSETQ. Here the CDR3 DNA reads TGCGCCAGCAGCCTCAGGGAGAACAGGGTTTACGAGCAGTACTTC. Translation: CASSLRENRVYEQYF.

This clone appeared a few times. The chain has TRBV4-1 and TRBJ1-5; 8 nucleotides match TRBD1. Germline V lookup: CDR1 MGHRA, CDR2 YSYEKL. The CDR3 totals 15 residues. The junction had 8 bases not matched to a gene; V was cut back by 1 base and J by 9 bases. DNA of the CDR3: TGCGCCAGCAGCCAAGGCACAGGGGGTTCTCGGCCCCAGCATTTT. Amino acids: CASSQGTGGSRPQHF.

The chain joins TRBV29-1 to TRBJ1-1; D may be TRBD1 (6 bases). V was clipped by 5 bases and J by 1 base, with 11 bases between them. CDR3 length: 13 amino acids. CDR1 and CDR2 from the germline V gene are SQVTM and ANQGSEA. DNA for the CDR3: TGCAGCGTTTCGGGGACATGGAACACTGAAGCTTTCTTT. Translation: CSVSGTWNTEAFF.

J is TRBJ2-3 and V is TRBV18; D gene uncertain. Trimming left V 2 bases short and J 6 bases short, with 15 bases between. This CDR3 region has 15 residues. Per germline, CDR1 KGHSH and CDR2 LQKENI. The CDR3 sequence: CASSPSGYTEDTQYF. In nucleotides, the CDR3 is TGTGCCAGCTCACCATCCGGTTATACCGAGGATACGCAGTATTTT.

The chain has TRBV6-2 or TRBV6-3 and TRBJ2-2; D unresolved. CDR1 and CDR2 (germline): MNHEY, SVGEGT. There are 16 residues in the CDR3. V was shortened by 5 bases and J by 0 bases, with 13 bases between the two germline ends. The CDR3 sequence: CASSKARRTNTGELFF. The CDR3 DNA is TGTGCCAGCAGTAAGGCTCGCAGGACGAACACCGGGGAGCTGTTTTTT.

This clone was found a few times. V is TRBV7-2 and J is TRBJ1-2, with unresolved D. The germline V gene has CDR1 SGHTA and CDR2 FQGNSA. Trimming pared 7 bases from V and 8 bases from J, leaving 14 bases between. The CDR3 is 12 amino acids. CDR3 DNA sequence: TGTGCCAGCACGAGGGAGGTGGGCGGCTACACCTTC. This encodes CASTREVGGYTF.

V usage is TRBV2 and J usage is TRBJ1-1; D not resolved. Germline V CDR1 and CDR2: SNHLY, FYNNEI. V was shortened by 5 bases and J by 3 bases, with 13 bases between the two germline ends. CDR3 length: 14 amino acids. The CDR3 spells CASSQGSADTEAFF. The CDR3 nucleotides are TGTGCCAGCAGTCAAGGGAGCGCGGACACTGAAGCTTTCTTT.

The J gene is TRBJ2-6, the V gene TRBV18; D gene uncertain. Trimming removed 2 bases at V and 4 bases at J, with 9 bases between. The CDR3 is 15 residues long. Per the germline V gene, CDR1 is KGHSH and CDR2 is LQKENI. CDR3 sequence reads: CASSPGPGGANVLTF. The CDR3 DNA follows: TGTGCCAGCTCACCAGGTCCCGGGGGGGCCAACGTCCTGACTTTC.

This clone occurred a few times. The rearrangement uses TRBV15 and TRBJ1-2; D is unclear. This CDR3 region has 14 residues. Germline V lookup: CDR1 LNHNV, CDR2 YYDKDF (reference sequence). V lost 4 bases, J lost 2 bases, and 11 bases lay in between. Here the CDR3 DNA reads TGTGCCACCAGCACAGGTGCGCAAAACTATGGCTACACCTTC. This translates into CATSTGAQNYGYTF.

This clone was seen only once. This chain links TRBV30 with TRBJ2-3; tentative D call: TRBD2 (5 bases). CDR1 and CDR2 from the germline V gene are GTSNPN and SVGIG (reference sequence). With 0 bases removed from V and 0 bases from J, the gap between germline ends came to 10 bases. The CDR3 totals 15 residues. CDR3 in DNA: TGTGCCTGGAGTGTAGACCCGGGAAGCACAGATACGCAGTATTTT. Protein product: CAWSVDPGSTDTQYF.

This rearrangement joins TRBV19 to TRBJ1-1; D is ambiguous. CDR1 and CDR2 from the germline V gene are LNHDA and SQIVND (reference sequence). The germline V and J ends were trimmed by 5 bases and 1 base, with 23 bases remaining between them. This CDR3 comprises 18 residues. CDR3 region: CASSYVPDTQTRNTEAFF. The CDR3 DNA is TGTGCCAGTAGTTACGTACCAGACACCCAGACCCGGAACACTGAAGCTTTCTTT.

The chain is built from TRBV19 and TRBJ2-1, with D perhaps matching TRBD2 (5 bases). The ends were cut back, 3 bases at V and 2 bases at J, with 11 bases in the middle. The CDR3 loop spans 15 amino acids. Germline-derived CDR1 and CDR2 are LNHDA and SQIVND (reference sequence). CDR3 nucleotides: TGTGCCAGTAGTATTAGAGCGGTCGCCTACAATGAGCAGTTCTTC. Protein: CASSIRAVAYNEQFF. Supplemented by reference TRBV19 and TRBJ2-1, the full variable domain reads DGGITQSPKYLFRKEGQNVTLSCEQNLNHDAMYWYRQDPGQGLRLIYYSQIVNDFQKGDIAEGYSVSREKKESFPLTVTSAQKNPTAFYLCASSIRAVAYNEQFFGPGTRLTVL.

This clone was counted between two and nine times. No DNA is shown, since the ends of the CDR3 on it are uncertain; the CDR3 is the one TCRdb lists. The gene calls are TRBV5-1 and TRBJ2-2; the table's D call TRBD2 went unverified against the DNA. A total of 15 residues make up the CDR3, ends included. Per the germline V gene, CDR1 is SGHRS and CDR2 is YFSETQ. The CDR3 sequence is CASSSSGGVKGELFF.